This TCR beta chain was recorded in a study of vaccination effects on CD4 cells after COVID-19 (dated by TCRdb to between 2021 and 2022). Turning to the overall study: Two doses of either the BNT162b2 or the mRNA-1273 mRNA SARS-CoV-2 vaccine were administered to participants. The study compared SARS-CoV-2 spike-specific CD4+ TCR repertoires before and after mRNA vaccination in COVID-19 convalescent patients and infection-naive vaccine recipients. Altogether, over 9 COVID-19 convalescent patients and 4 SARS-CoV-2-naive healthy vaccine recipients made up the full study. In the study, cultures from other donors were sequenced using the Oncomine TCR Beta short-read assay on an Illumina iSeq 100. On the study overall, not on this receptor specifically: Among healthy vaccine recipients, nearly all vaccine-induced clones were SARS-CoV-2 mono-reactive, and only 1 of 255 was cross-reactive with common cold coronaviruses. At late post-vaccination timepoints, both infection-induced and vaccine-induced clones showed marked clonal contraction, consistent with waning T cell responses. The study was limited by a small number of convalescent patients and lacked early post-infection timepoints.

The receptor library was made with the immunoSEQ multiplex PCR assay. DNA from the CD4+ T cells that had been cultured and isolated underwent TCR beta CDR3 sequencing. In the original analysis: The analysis removed non-productive TCR sequences, trimmed reads to the CDR3 region, and retained only CDR3s that were 7 or more amino acids long. The MANAFEST web app was used to identify antigen-specific clonotypes by comparing expansion in peptide wells with expansion in reference cultures. Positive clones required FDR<0.05 expansion versus reference and all other wells, odds ratio above 5, and frequency above 0.1% in two replicate wells. Cross-reactive clonotypes were defined as significantly expanded in SARS-CoV-2 spike wells and in at least one common cold coronavirus spike condition. CDR3 similarity was assessed by Levenshtein distance using the stringdist R package, and unrooted trees were constructed with ape in R 3.6.1. TCRdb re-hosts the immuneACCESS table, in-frame sequences only. Its copies lack some clones; in the studies checked, an unresolved V gene accounts for under half of them, and the cause for the rest is not known. The V and J calls and the clone size are those of that table, but D and trimming were determined from the DNA. The sample table shows 50,000 to 60,000 clones, and roughly 70% are seen once. About 18% of the sample belongs to the ten largest clones.

In the ViraFEST assay, PBMC were stimulated with viral peptide pools, and TCR sequencing was then used to find antigen-specific CD4+ T cell clonotypes based on their expansion. After 10 days of culture, CD4+ T cells were isolated with the EasySep CD4+ T cell isolation kit. Healthy vaccine recipients had no prior SARS-CoV-2 infection, confirmed by negative nucleocapsid antibodies before and after vaccination. Each well held fewer than 2.5 million PBMC cultured in IMDM containing approximately 5.2% human AB serum, roughly 9.9 IU/ml IL-2 and gentamicin, along with around 9.1 ug/ml peptides. Half of the culture medium was replaced with fresh IL-2-containing medium on days 3 and 7. Unless noted otherwise, every peptide stimulation condition was grown in triplicate wells. Using Ficoll-Paque Plus gradient centrifugation, PBMC were separated from whole blood and then either used fresh or cryopreserved at -140C. The spike proteins of SARS-CoV-2 and of the common cold coronaviruses HCoV-NL63, HCoV-OC43 and HCoV-229E were spanned by overlapping peptide pools. The QIAamp micro DNA kit was used to extract genomic DNA from the cultured CD4+ T cells.

This clone was detected a few times. The antigen it binds to is not known. No much larger clonotype is one base removed from it; base qualities were not supplied. From the cysteine up to the phenylalanine, the CDR3 has a length of 13 residues. CDR3 DNA is the only sequence kept; it has 39 bases, read in frame from the first base. CDR1 is given as LNHDA and CDR2 as SQIVND, both from the germline V gene (reference sequence). The germline V end is reduced by 5 bases and the J end by 12 bases; junction bases left unmatched: 9. The clonotype originates from a human donor who received a COVID-19 vaccine. The chain employs TRBV19 and TRBJ1-5, with TRBD1 matching 8 junction bases. The source material was CD4+ T cells from PBMCs cultured with SARS-CoV-2 spike peptides, sampled before COVID-19 vaccination. The cell subset or site label, as the study defines it: SARS-CoV-2 spike overlapping peptide pool stimulation. The nucleotides read TGTGCCAGTAGTCCCGGACAGGGCACGTTCCAGCATTTT. This sequence encodes CASSPGQGTFQHF.